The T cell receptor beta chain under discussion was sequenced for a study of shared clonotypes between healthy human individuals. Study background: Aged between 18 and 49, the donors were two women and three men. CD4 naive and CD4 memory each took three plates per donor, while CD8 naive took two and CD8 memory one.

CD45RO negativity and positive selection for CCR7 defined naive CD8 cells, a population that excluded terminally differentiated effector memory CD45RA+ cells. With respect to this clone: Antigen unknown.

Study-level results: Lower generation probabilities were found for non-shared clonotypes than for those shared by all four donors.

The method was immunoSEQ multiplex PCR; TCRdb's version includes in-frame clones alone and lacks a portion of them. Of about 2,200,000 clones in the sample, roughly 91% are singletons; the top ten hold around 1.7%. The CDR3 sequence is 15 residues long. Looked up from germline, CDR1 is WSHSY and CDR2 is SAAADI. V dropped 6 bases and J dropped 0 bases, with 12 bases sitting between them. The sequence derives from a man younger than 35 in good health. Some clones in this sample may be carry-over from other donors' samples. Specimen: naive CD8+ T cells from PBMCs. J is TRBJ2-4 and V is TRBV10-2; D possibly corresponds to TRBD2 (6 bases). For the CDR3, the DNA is TGCGCCAGCAGCCTGAATAGCGGAGCCAAAAACATTCAGTACTTC. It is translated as CASSLNSGAKNIQYF.